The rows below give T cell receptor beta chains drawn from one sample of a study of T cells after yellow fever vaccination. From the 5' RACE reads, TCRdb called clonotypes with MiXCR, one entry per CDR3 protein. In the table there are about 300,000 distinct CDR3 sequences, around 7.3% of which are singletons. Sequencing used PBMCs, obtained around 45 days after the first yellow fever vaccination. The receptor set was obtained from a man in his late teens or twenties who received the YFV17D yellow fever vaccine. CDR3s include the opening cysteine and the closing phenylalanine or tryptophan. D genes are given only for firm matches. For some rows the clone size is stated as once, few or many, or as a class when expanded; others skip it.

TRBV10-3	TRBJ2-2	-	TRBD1	CASLGQGDTGELFF	TGTGCCAGCTTGGGCCAGGGGGACACCGGGGAGCTGTTTTTT
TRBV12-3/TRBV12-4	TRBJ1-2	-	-	CASSLATRVNYGYTF	TGTGCCAGCAGTTTAGCGACAAGGGTGAACTATGGCTACACCTTC
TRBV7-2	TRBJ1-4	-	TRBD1	CASSSDRGWEKLFF	TGTGCCAGCAGCTCGGACAGGGGTTGGGAAAAACTGTTTTTT
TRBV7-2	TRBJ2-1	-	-	CASSSPGAVDEQFF	TGTGCCAGCAGCTCGCCGGGGGCGGTCGATGAGCAGTTCTTC
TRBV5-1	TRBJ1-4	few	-	CASSLDQGLREKLFF	TGCGCCAGCAGCTTGGATCAGGGGTTGAGGGAAAAACTGTTTTTT
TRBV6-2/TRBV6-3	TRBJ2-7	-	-	CASTTRASYEQYF	TGTGCCAGCACGACGCGGGCGTCTTACGAGCAGTACTTC
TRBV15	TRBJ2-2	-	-	CATSRDHPGIDGELFF	TGTGCCACCAGCAGAGATCATCCGGGGATTGACGGGGAGCTGTTTTTT
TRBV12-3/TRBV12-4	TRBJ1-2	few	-	CASTDGVGYTF	TGTGCCAGCACCGACGGCGTCGGCTACACCTTC
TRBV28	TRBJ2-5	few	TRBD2	CASSLWKVAAGVETQYF	TGTGCCAGCAGTTTATGGAAGGTAGCGGCGGGGGTAGAGACCCAGTACTTC
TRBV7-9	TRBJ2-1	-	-	CASSLARDNEQFF	TGTGCCAGCAGCTTAGCCAGAGACAATGAGCAGTTCTTC
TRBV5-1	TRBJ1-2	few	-	CASRSDSGAGYTF	TGCGCCAGCAGGTCGGATTCAGGGGCTGGCTACACCTTC
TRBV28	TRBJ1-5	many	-	CASSRRQPLSNQPQHF	TGTGCCAGCAGTAGAAGGCAGCCCCTTTCTAATCAGCCCCAGCATTTT
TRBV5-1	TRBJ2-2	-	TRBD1	CASSSGQAGGELFF	TGCGCCAGCAGTTCGGGACAGGCGGGCGGGGAGCTGTTTTTT
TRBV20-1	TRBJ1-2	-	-	CSARGSRYGYTF	TGCAGTGCTCGGGGCAGCCGCTATGGCTACACCTTC
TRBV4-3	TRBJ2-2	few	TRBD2	CASSQVRWVAGVANTGELFF	TGCGCCAGCAGCCAGGTCCGATGGGTAGCGGGGGTCGCGAACACCGGGGAGCTGTTTTTT
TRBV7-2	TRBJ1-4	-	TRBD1	CASSSQGAYEKLFF	TGTGCCAGCAGCTCTCAGGGGGCTTATGAAAAACTGTTTTTT